This paragraph covers one T cell receptor beta chain sequence. Using immunoSEQ multiplex PCR, the repertoire was profiled, and TCRdb retains in-frame clones only, with some absent. The repertoire includes 70,000 to 95,000 clones, approximately 97% of them detected once, and about 0.29% sits in the top ten. The record originates from a study of technical replicates of blood from a few donors. With 5 bases removed from V and 3 bases from J, the gap between germline ends came to 16 bases. The V gene's germline CDR1 is LNHDA and CDR2 SQIVND (reference sequence). This CDR3 has 15 residues. The sequence derives from a human donor in good health. The specimen was T cells isolated from PBMCs. This chain uses TRBV19 with TRBJ1-1; D perhaps matches TRBD1 (6 bases). CDR3 nucleotides: TGTGCCAGTAGTCTCTTAACAGGGTCTTACACTGAAGCTTTCTTT. Its translation is CASSLLTGSYTEAFF.